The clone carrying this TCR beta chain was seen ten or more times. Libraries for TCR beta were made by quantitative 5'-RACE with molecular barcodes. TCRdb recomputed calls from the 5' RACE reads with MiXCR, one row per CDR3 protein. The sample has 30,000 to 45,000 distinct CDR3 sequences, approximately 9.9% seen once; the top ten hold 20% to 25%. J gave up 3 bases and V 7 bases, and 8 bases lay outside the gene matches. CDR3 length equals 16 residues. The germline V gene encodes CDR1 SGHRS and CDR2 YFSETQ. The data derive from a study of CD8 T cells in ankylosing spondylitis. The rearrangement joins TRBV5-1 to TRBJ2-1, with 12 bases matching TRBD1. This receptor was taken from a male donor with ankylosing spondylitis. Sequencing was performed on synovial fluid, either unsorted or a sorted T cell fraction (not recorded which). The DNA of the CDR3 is TGCGCCAGCGAACCCGGGACAGGGGGCTTCTACAATGAGCAGTTCTTC. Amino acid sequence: CASEPGTGGFYNEQFF.